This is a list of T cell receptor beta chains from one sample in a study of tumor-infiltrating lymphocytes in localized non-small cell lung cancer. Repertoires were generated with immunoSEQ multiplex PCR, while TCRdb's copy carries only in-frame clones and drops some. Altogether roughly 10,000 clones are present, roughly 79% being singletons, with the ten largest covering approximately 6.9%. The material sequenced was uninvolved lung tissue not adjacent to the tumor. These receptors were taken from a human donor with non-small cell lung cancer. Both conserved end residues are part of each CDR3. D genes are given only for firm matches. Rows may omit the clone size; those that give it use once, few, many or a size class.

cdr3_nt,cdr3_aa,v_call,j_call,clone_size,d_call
TGCGCCAGCAGCTTGGTCACAGCTTCCTACAATGAGCAGTTCTTC,CASSLVTASYNEQFF,TRBV5-1,TRBJ2-1,once,.
TGTGCCATCAGTGAGTCTAACAGGGCGGAGACCCAGTACTTC,CAISESNRAETQYF,TRBV10-3,TRBJ2-5,once,.
TGTGCCAGTCGGACTTCCGGGGGGGATGCCTATGGCTACACCTTC,CASRTSGGDAYGYTF,TRBV19,TRBJ1-2,.,.
TGCGCCAGCAGCCGTGCTTCGACTAGCGGGACCTCGTACGAGCAGTACTTC,CASSRASTSGTSYEQYF,TRBV4-1,TRBJ2-7,.,TRBD2
TGTGCCAGCAGTTATGGCTCCATGGAGACCCAGTACTTC,CASSYGSMETQYF,TRBV6-5,TRBJ2-5,.,.
TGTGCCAGCAGTGGCTTTAGGGGGACCGGGTCCAATCAGCCCCAGCATTTT,CASSGFRGTGSNQPQHF,TRBV2,TRBJ1-5,.,.
TGCAGCGTTGAGTATACTAGCGGGGGGAACGAGCAGTACTTC,CSVEYTSGGNEQYF,TRBV29-1,TRBJ2-7,.,TRBD2
TGTGCCAGCAGGCAGGGAGCGGGCGGGAGAAACAATGAGCAGTTCTTC,CASRQGAGGRNNEQFF,TRBV7-6,TRBJ2-1,once,TRBD2
TGTGCCAGCAGCTTAGCCAGGGCCCACAGGGGCTACACCTTC,CASSLARAHRGYTF,TRBV7-8,TRBJ1-2,.,.
TGTGCCATCAGTGAGTCGGGGGGGGCAGGGGGCGAGCAGTACTTC,CAISESGGAGGEQYF,TRBV10-3,TRBJ2-7,medium-sized,.
TGTGCCAGCAGCCCTGGGCCGGGACTGCGCGACGAAAAACTGTTTTTT,CASSPGPGLRDEKLFF,TRBV11-2,TRBJ1-4,.,.
TGTGCCAGCAGCACCCCGGACAGGGATGAGCAGTACTTC,CASSTPDRDEQYF,TRBV11-2,TRBJ2-7,.,TRBD1
TGCGCCAGCAGCTGGGCAGGGGCAGTGAGTGAGACCCAGTACTTC,CASSWAGAVSETQYF,TRBV5-1,TRBJ2-5,.,.
TGTGCCAGTAGTATCTCGGACAGCGGGGGTTCCGAGCAGTACTTC,CASSISDSGGSEQYF,TRBV19,TRBJ2-7,once,TRBD2
TGTGCCAGCAGTTACGGAGATCTAGGGGCCTACGAGCAGTACTTC,CASSYGDLGAYEQYF,TRBV6-5,TRBJ2-7,.,.
TGTGCCAGCAGCCTGAGCGGGAAGTTAGATACGCAGTATTTT,CASSLSGKLDTQYF,TRBV9,TRBJ2-3,.,TRBD2
TGCGCCAGCAGCCAAGCCACAGGGAACACCGGGGAGCTGTTTTTT,CASSQATGNTGELFF,TRBV4-3,TRBJ2-2,.,.
TGTGCCAGTCGGGAGGGTTGGCTCTCCTTCTACAATGAGCAGTTCTTC,CASREGWLSFYNEQFF,TRBV2,TRBJ2-1,once,TRBD2
TGTGCCAGCAGCTTAGGTGGAGGGAGGGTTGGGCAGTACTTC,CASSLGGGRVGQYF,TRBV7-2,TRBJ2-7,once,TRBD2